The present T cell receptor (beta chain) was sequenced within a study of OX40 agonist ivuxolimab in advanced cancers. V dropped 5 bases and J dropped 5 bases, with 9 bases sitting between them. Germline V gene lookup returns CDR1 SGHNT and CDR2 YENEEA. The CDR3 runs to 12 residues. Study-wide results and limits: Part of the nonresponder group also had normalized T-cell clonal expansion that was low. The study did not work out the antigen specificity of the expanded peripheral T cells.

Notes on this clone: Its antigen is undetermined.

Researchers took blood at baseline, on cycle 4 day 1, and on cycle 7 day 1. Assay used: immunoSEQ multiplex PCR; TCRdb lists only in-frame clones, some missing. The data contain roughly 80,000 clones, less than 95% of them seen just once; the ten biggest clones take up approximately 1.8%. This receptor was identified in an adult with an advanced solid tumor such as melanoma, head and neck, liver or kidney cancer. The sequences come from CD4+ or CD8+ T cells sorted from blood, collected in a trial of the OX40 agonist ivuxolimab. J is TRBJ1-2 and V is TRBV11-3; a possible D gene is TRBD1 (5 bases). CDR3 residues: CASSQEGYGYTF. In DNA, the CDR3 is TGTGCCAGCAGCCAGGAGGGGTATGGCTACACCTTC.